This TCR beta chain was sequenced for a study of cytomegalovirus exposure and HLA in healthy donors. This CDR3 has 13 residues. Germline V CDR1 and CDR2: MGHRA, YSYEKL. V trimming: 3 bases; J trimming: 8 bases; junction bases outside the gene matches: 4. The PCR ran on 60 Vbeta and 13 Jbeta primers. The method was immunoSEQ multiplex PCR; TCRdb's version includes in-frame clones alone and lacks a portion of them. Of about 140,000 clones in the sample, approximately 80% are singletons; the top ten hold 1.5% to 2.5%. This clone was picked up a small number of times. Its specificity is unknown. Study observations and caveats: Per a prior analysis, the majority of TCR beta V segments were productive roughly 90% or roughly 30% of the time. In all likelihood, a cluster of highly shared sequence variants was a sequencing artifact.

In nominal health when sampled, donors likely had unrecorded immune exposures nonetheless. The sample consisted of PBMCs. The V and J genes are TRBV4-1 and TRBJ1-1; 9 bases are shared with TRBD1. The source of this sequence is a woman aged 35 to 49 in good health and CMV-seronegative. In DNA form, the CDR3 reads TGCGCCAGCAGCCACAGCGACAGGGGGGAAGCTTTCTTT. It specifies CASSHSDRGEAFF.